This T cell receptor beta chain was identified during a study of blood T cell repertoires in COVID-19. Study-level background: Sites across the United States, Italy and Spain contributed samples from acute and convalescent COVID-19.

In the original processing: Reference gene primer amplification in the assay estimated nucleated cell counts. Clones were sequenced by immunoSEQ multiplex PCR, and TCRdb holds only the in-frame ones, with some missing. V and J calls and clone size are copied from that table; D and trimming were computed from the DNA. The sample comprises approximately 440,000 clones, roughly 88% of which are singletons, and 0.6% rests with the top ten. The CDR3 is 15 amino acids. V was shortened by 1 base and J by 4 bases, with 11 bases between the two germline ends. Germline assignment: CDR1 MGHRA and CDR2 YSYEKL. Enrolled through a virtual design, the participants were between about 18 and 100 years of age and came from 24 US areas. Recovered participants had two consecutive negative NP/OP PCR tests, healthcare professional clearance, or symptom resolution.

The V and J genes are TRBV4-1 and TRBJ1-5; D unresolved. The receptor comes from a man aged 18 to 30 who had recovered from COVID-19. Sequencing input: PBMCs or T cells enriched from blood (not recorded which). CDR3 DNA sequence: TGCGCCAGCAGCCAAGGGTGGCCCCTTAATCAGCCCCAGCATTTT. This codes for CASSQGWPLNQPQHF.